The 29 T cell receptor beta chains below all came from one sample that was sequenced in a study of T cells after somatic rescue of genetic block. Clones were sequenced by immunoSEQ multiplex PCR, and TCRdb holds only the in-frame ones, with some missing. The data contain tens of thousands of clones, 85% to 95% of them seen just once; the ten biggest clones take up around 3%. Sequenced material: peripheral blood mononuclear cells (PBMCs). The source is a man in his forties.

This chain uses TRBV5-6 with TRBJ2-5, with D tentatively TRBD2 (5 bases). This CDR3 spans 17 amino acids. The germline V gene has CDR1 SGHDT and CDR2 YYEEEE. Trimming took off 6 bases at V and 1 base at J, with 22 bases between the two ends. The CDR3 spells CASTKRVAGKGQETQYF. The CDR3 nucleotides read TGTGCCAGCACCAAGAGGGTCGCGGGCAAAGGCCAAGAGACCCAGTACTTC.

The V and J genes are TRBV19 and TRBJ2-1; 7 bases match TRBD2. Per the germline V gene, CDR1 is LNHDA and CDR2 is SQIVND (reference sequence). V gave up 0 bases and J gave up 5 bases; unmatched junction bases: 16. This CDR3 has 19 amino acids. Written as DNA, the CDR3 is TGTGCCAGTAGTATAGATCACGGCGTAGGGACGGGAGGAAACAATGAGCAGTTCTTC. Translation gives CASSIDHGVGTGGNNEQFF. Full variable domain (missing parts from reference TRBV19 and TRBJ2-1): DGGITQSPKYLFRKEGQNVTLSCEQNLNHDAMYWYRQDPGQGLRLIYYSQIVNDFQKGDIAEGYSVSREKKESFPLTVTSAQKNPTAFYLCASSIDHGVGTGGNNEQFFGPGTRLTVL.

CDR3 in amino acids: CASRPSGVNTEAFF. For the CDR3, the DNA is TGTGCCAGCAGGCCCTCGGGGGTGAACACTGAAGCTTTCTTT. The chain combines TRBV7-9 with TRBJ1-1; perhaps TRBD1 as D (5 bases). Deletions cut 6 bases from V and 0 bases from J, with 11 bases between. Germline assignment: CDR1 SEHNR and CDR2 FQNEAQ (reference sequence). There are 14 residues in the CDR3.

The V call is TRBV7-2, the J call TRBJ1-5; unclear D gene. Germline V CDR1 and CDR2: SGHTA, FQGNSA. The CDR3 sequence is 15 residues long. V dropped 1 base and J dropped 2 bases, with 9 bases sitting between them. This chain's CDR3 is CASSLVYQGNQPQHF. The CDR3 DNA sequence: TGTGCCAGCAGCTTAGTTTACCAGGGCAATCAGCCCCAGCATTTT.

The J gene is TRBJ1-1, the V gene TRBV5-6; D is ambiguous. Germline lookup yields CDR1 SGHDT and CDR2 YYEEEE. This CDR3 is built from 14 residues. Deletions cut 1 base from V and 3 bases from J, with 10 bases between. As DNA, the CDR3 is TGTGCCAGCAGCTTGAGTTTGGGATACACTGAAGCTTTCTTT. Protein: CASSLSLGYTEAFF.

In this sample, this clone turned up once. The genes are TRBV5-8 and TRBJ1-2, with 7 bases that match TRBD1. The CDR3 is made up of 14 amino acids. Germline CDR1 SGHTS, CDR2 YDEGEE. Trimming took 3 bases from V and 7 from J; bases not matched to a gene: 9. The CDR3 nucleotides are TGTGCCAGCAGCTCTTCCCATCACAGGGGTGGCTACACCTTC. The encoded protein is CASSSSHHRGGYTF.

V gene TRBV28 combines with J gene TRBJ1-2; D unclear. Germline lookup yields CDR1 MDHEN and CDR2 SYDVKM. This CDR3 contains 13 residues. The V end lost 5 bases, the J end lost 8 bases, and 15 bases lay between the germline ends. CDR3 DNA sequence: TGTGCCAGCAGTCCCATGGCGCCTTTGGGCTACACCTTC. Translated, it gives CASSPMAPLGYTF.

This chain joins TRBV5-1 and TRBJ1-3; unclear D gene. The CDR3 loop spans 15 amino acids. Trimming shortened V by 3 bases and J by 1 base, and 11 bases separated the two germline ends. Per the germline V gene, CDR1 is SGHRS and CDR2 is YFSETQ. The CDR3 sequence: CASSSSGGSGNTIYF. The CDR3 DNA reads as TGCGCCAGCAGCTCCTCGGGTGGGTCTGGAAACACCATATATTTT. Based on the CDR3 plus reference TRBV5-1 and TRBJ1-3, the full variable domain is KAGVTQTPRYLIKTRGQQVTLSCSPISGHRSVSWYQQTPGQGLQFLFEYFSETQRNKGNFPGRFSGRQFSNSRSEMNVSTLELGDSALYLCASSSSGGSGNTIYFGEGSWLTVV.

J is TRBJ2-2 and V is TRBV19, with TRBD2 matching over 12 bases. V dropped 2 bases and J dropped 5; count of bases not matched to a gene: 6. The germline gives CDR1 LNHDA, CDR2 SQIVND (reference sequence). CDR3 length equals 17 residues. The DNA for the CDR3 is TGTGCCAGTAGTATATTCCTAGCGGGAGGGCCAACCGGGGAGCTGTTTTTT. It translates to CASSIFLAGGPTGELFF. The complete variable domain, with remaining parts taken from reference TRBV19 and TRBJ2-2, reads DGGITQSPKYLFRKEGQNVTLSCEQNLNHDAMYWYRQDPGQGLRLIYYSQIVNDFQKGDIAEGYSVSREKKESFPLTVTSAQKNPTAFYLCASSIFLAGGPTGELFFGEGSRLTVL.

The table lists this clone with a count of one. The chain combines TRBV19 with TRBJ2-3; 7 bases match TRBD1. Per germline, CDR1 LNHDA and CDR2 SQIVND (reference sequence). The CDR3 covers 16 residues. V shed 5 bases and J 0 bases; nucleotides not matched to a gene: 8. The CDR3 coding sequence is TGTGCCAGTAGTGTCAGTTCAGGGGGTAGCACAGATACGCAGTATTTT. Its protein product is CASSVSSGGSTDTQYF.

The chain uses TRBV5-4 and TRBJ2-2; TRBD2 aligns across 7 bases. The V gene's germline CDR1 is SGHNT and CDR2 YYREEE (reference sequence). With 0 bases clipped from V and 4 bases from J, the junction kept 6 bases outside the gene matches. This CDR3 contains 16 residues. The CDR3 sequence: CASSLGAGAFTGELFF. The CDR3 DNA reads as TGTGCCAGCAGCTTGGGGGCGGGAGCGTTCACCGGGGAGCTGTTTTTT. Drawing the rest from reference TRBV5-4 and TRBJ2-2, the complete variable domain is ETGVTQSPTHLIKTRGQQVTLRCSSQSGHNTVSWYQQALGQGPQFIFQYYREEENGRGNFPPRFSGLQFPNYSSELNVNALELDDSALYLCASSLGAGAFTGELFFGEGSRLTVL.

In this sample, this clone turned up a few times. The chain combines TRBV28 with TRBJ2-6, with D possibly being TRBD1 or TRBD2 (5 bases each). V was pared by 5 bases and J by 1 base, with 18 bases between. The CDR3 has 18 residues. Germline V CDR1 and CDR2: MDHEN, SYDVKM. The CDR3 nucleotides are TGTGCCAGCAGTCCCCTCGGGGCATTAGGATCTGGGGCCAACGTCCTGACTTTC. This codes for CASSPLGALGSGANVLTF.

This chain uses TRBV18 with TRBJ2-5; perhaps TRBD1 as D (6 bases). The CDR3 sequence is 14 residues long. Trimming cost V 0 bases and J 5 bases, with 10 bases left between them. Per the germline V gene, CDR1 is KGHSH and CDR2 is LQKENI. The CDR3 loop is CASSPPGTLETQYF. The CDR3 coding sequence is TGTGCCAGCTCACCACCAGGGACATTGGAGACCCAGTACTTC.

Written as DNA, the CDR3 is TGTGCCAGCAGCGCTGACAGGGGGCGGAACTATGGCTACACCTTC. Its translation: CASSADRGRNYGYTF. This sequence joins TRBV7-9 and TRBJ1-2; 10 nucleotides agree with TRBD1. After removal of 5 bases from V and 2 bases from J, the junction contained 5 bases not matched to a gene. This CDR3 has 15 residues. From germline, CDR1 is SEHNR and CDR2 FQNEAQ (reference sequence).

The chain recombines TRBV9 with TRBJ2-1; TRBD2 agrees at 10 bases. Looked up from germline, CDR1 is SGDLS and CDR2 is YYNGEE. V lost 3 bases, J lost 6 bases, and 3 bases stayed unmatched. The CDR3 runs to 14 residues. In nucleotides, the CDR3 is TGTGCCAGCAGCGCTAGCGGGGGACTCAATGAGCAGTTCTTC. Encoded protein: CASSASGGLNEQFF.

This CDR3 reads CASSPRGGLYGYTF. The CDR3, as DNA: TGCGCCAGCAGCCCCCGAGGAGGGTTATATGGCTACACCTTC. The V and J genes are TRBV5-1 and TRBJ1-2; D unclear. V was cut by 4 bases and J by 5 bases, with 15 bases left in between. The length of the CDR3 is 14 residues. Looked up from germline, CDR1 is SGHRS and CDR2 is YFSETQ.

The chain is built from TRBV6-1 and TRBJ2-5; 14 positions match TRBD2. Per germline, CDR1 MNHNS and CDR2 SASEGT. CDR3 size: 15 residues. V lost 5 bases, J lost 5 bases, and 4 bases stayed unmatched. In nucleotides, the CDR3 is TGTGCCAGCAGTAAGGGACTAGCGGGAGTGGAGACCCAGTACTTC. This sequence encodes CASSKGLAGVETQYF.

The chain recombines TRBV6-6 with TRBJ2-7, with D hard to call. V gave up 2 bases and J gave up 1 base, with 3 bases separating them. The CDR3 has 12 residues. Germline-derived CDR1 and CDR2 are MNHNY and SVGAGI (reference sequence). DNA for the CDR3: TGTGCCAGCAGTTACACATCCTACGAGCAGTACTTC. This codes for CASSYTSYEQYF.

J is TRBJ1-3 and V is TRBV4-1; D remains ambiguous. Germline-derived CDR1 and CDR2 are MGHRA and YSYEKL. This CDR3 has 17 residues. Deletions cut 0 bases from V and 1 base from J, with 13 bases between. CDR3 amino acids: CASSQDGELGSGNTIYF. CDR3 nucleotides: TGCGCCAGCAGCCAAGATGGGGAGTTGGGTTCTGGAAACACCATATATTTT.

The rearrangement joins TRBV7-7 to TRBJ2-2; 9 nucleotides line up with TRBD2. Trimming at V came to 5 bases and at J to 2 bases, leaving 12 bases not matched to a gene. The CDR3 covers 18 residues. Germline V gives CDR1 SSHAT, CDR2 FNYEAQ (reference sequence). CDR3 protein: CASSRGAGGPLNTGELFF. The DNA for the CDR3 is TGTGCCAGCAGCCGAGGGGCGGGAGGGCCTTTAAACACCGGGGAGCTGTTTTTT.

The chain uses TRBV7-3 and TRBJ2-5; D may be TRBD1 (5 bases). V shed 5 bases and J shed 5 bases, with 12 bases lying between them. The CDR3 sequence is 13 residues long. The germline V gene has CDR1 SGHTA and CDR2 FQGTGA. CDR3 sequence reads: CASSPDILETQYF. The CDR3 DNA reads as TGTGCCAGCAGCCCGGACATACTGGAGACCCAGTACTTC.

With respect to this clone: The junction departs from the called germline gene at one end, perhaps through a read error. This rearrangement joins TRBV4-3 to TRBJ2-1; D may be TRBD2 (6 bases). CDR1 is LGHNA and CDR2 is YSLEER in the germline V gene. The CDR3 spans 16 residues. CDR3: CASSQDGAGVYNEQLF. The CDR3 coding sequence is TGCGCCAGCAGCCAAGACGGAGCGGGCGTCTACAATGAGCAGCTCTTC.

The V and J genes are TRBV7-8 and TRBJ2-7, with 7 nucleotides matching TRBD1. V lost 3 bases to trimming and J lost 6 bases; unmatched junction nucleotides: 8. The V gene's germline CDR1 is SGHVS and CDR2 FQNEAQ. The CDR3 is 14 amino acids. The CDR3 region has the DNA TGTGCCAGCAGCTTCGCAGGGGGTTCCGGCGAGCAGTACTTC. Residues: CASSFAGGSGEQYF.

This chain connects TRBV5-1 to TRBJ2-2; TRBD1 aligns across 8 bases. The CDR3 extends over 15 amino acids. The V gene's germline CDR1 is SGHRS and CDR2 YFSETQ. V shed 4 bases, J shed 1 base, and the junction held 3 bases outside the gene matches. Here the CDR3 reads CASSGGTGNTGELFF. The CDR3 DNA follows: TGCGCCAGCAGCGGTGGGACAGGGAACACCGGGGAGCTGTTTTTT.

The chain joins TRBV5-4 to TRBJ2-1; 8 bases fit TRBD2. This CDR3 spans 15 amino acids. V lost 3 bases to trimming and J lost 4 bases; unmatched junction nucleotides: 6. The germline V gene encodes CDR1 SGHNT and CDR2 YYREEE (reference sequence). The CDR3 sequence is CASSSLAGLYNEQFF. In DNA, the CDR3 is TGTGCCAGCAGCTCGTTAGCGGGGTTATACAATGAGCAGTTCTTC.

The chain carries TRBV9 and TRBJ2-5; a weak D match, TRBD2 (5 bases). CDR1 is SGDLS and CDR2 is YYNGEE in the germline V gene. Trimming took 4 bases from V and 1 from J, leaving 14 bases between them. The CDR3 sequence is 15 residues long. CDR3 bases: TGTGCCAGCAGCCCCCAGTCGGGGATCCAAGAGACCCAGTACTTC. This sequence encodes CASSPQSGIQETQYF.

V and J are TRBV5-1 and TRBJ2-1; 9 nucleotides match TRBD2. This CDR3 is built from 16 residues. Trimming cost V 0 bases and J 2 bases; bases outside gene matches: 3. Germline lookup yields CDR1 SGHRS and CDR2 YFSETQ. The CDR3 nucleotides read TGCGCCAGCAGCTTGGAGTTAGCGGGAGCCTACAATGAGCAGTTCTTC. Translation: CASSLELAGAYNEQFF.

The chain is built from TRBV6-1 and TRBJ1-1; D is uncertain. Looked up from germline, CDR1 is MNHNS and CDR2 is SASEGT. This CDR3 has 14 amino acids. Between the trimmed V and J ends, which lost 2 bases and 2 bases, there was a span of 9 bases. CDR3 residues: CASSENRLNTEAFF. In DNA, the CDR3 is TGTGCCAGCAGTGAAAACAGACTCAACACTGAAGCTTTCTTT.

J is TRBJ1-4 and V is TRBV5-4; TRBD1 matches at 7 bases. Germline CDR1 SGHNT, CDR2 YYREEE (reference sequence). This CDR3 is built from 15 residues. V lost 4 bases and J lost 5; bases outside the gene matches: 8. CDR3 in DNA: TGTGCCAGCAGCCAAGGACAGGAGGGGAATGAAAAACTGTTTTTT. Its translation is CASSQGQEGNEKLFF.